This section outlines one T cell receptor beta chain sequence together with its context. It lacks a known antigen. Within one base of it there is no much larger clone, and no base qualities were kept. The sample is drawn from a study of T cell responses to AZD1222 COVID-19 vaccine (dated by TCRdb to the early 2020s). For context, the study as a whole: AZD1222 recipients whose second dose came at about 4 weeks and those whose second dose came at about 12 weeks were combined into one group, since spike-specific TCR depth and breadth did not differ between the two schedules. A total of 230 to 250 trial participants underwent TCR sequencing, of whom approximately 210 received two doses of AZD1222 and about 25 received two doses of the MenACWY control vaccine. Trial participants were enrolled into age subgroups of 18-55, 56-69 and 70-plus years, which contained roughly 150, 30 and 60 TCR-sequenced participants, respectively.

Relative to germline, V is 4 bases shorter and J is 2 bases shorter, with 5 bases between their ends. The germline V gene (reference sequence) supplies CDR1 LNHDA and CDR2 SQIVND. The CDR3 holds 13 amino acids from the cysteine to the phenylalanine. Only the CDR3 DNA is retained, 39 bases long and in frame from the first base. The CDR3 regions of human TCRbeta chains were analyzed by immunosequencing. For the original study's pipeline: Repertoire TCRs were checked for matches against a reference library of SARS-CoV-2-specific TCRs that had been generated using the MIRA antigen-specificity platform. Breadth meant the fraction of unique TCRs that were SARS-CoV-2-associated, whereas depth meant the fraction of total T cells that were SARS-CoV-2-associated. Using the MIRA data, each spike-specific TCR was assigned both to the spike region to which the TCR was reactive and to a CD4 or CD8 class. Log10-transformed breadth and depth values were compared by one-way ANOVA with Sidak's multiple comparisons tests. As stored in TCRdb, this immuneACCESS dataset retains in-frame rearrangements with V and J assigned. A fraction of the clones does not appear; measured against another copy, unresolved V genes explain less than half of the discrepancy, and the remainder lacks a known reason. V and J calls and clone size are those listed in that table; D and trimming were worked out from the DNA. Here the sample has some 98,000 clones; nearly 90% occur a single time. Clones ranked in the top ten supply about an eighth of the sample.

What the research found in general, with its limitations: Participants were mostly white British, with more females than males. The authors suggested clonal diversity may have been underestimated. The 56-69-year group was small, and its depth increase did not reach significance, likely because of low power. After two AZD1222 doses, spike-specific TCR breadth and depth were significantly higher than at day 0 and than in MenACWY recipients. The vaccine-associated CD4 TCRs covered the entire spike protein, and the dominant responses fell in regions 160-218 and 743-854. Nearly half of unique spike-specific TCRs reportedly recognized epitopes outside regions mutated in the B.1.351 and B.1.1.7 variants. Because no samples from the day 14 peak response were available, repertoires could be characterized only after the peak T cell response. Conclusions about previously exposed vaccinees are limited because only five to seven AZD1222 recipients were SARS-CoV-2 seropositive at baseline.

Explained via the paper, the time point label denotes: baseline before first vaccination. Vaccinee samples came from UK trials COV001 and COV002, including a single-blind randomized controlled phase 2/3 trial of AZD1222 (ChAdOx1 nCoV-19) in healthy adults. Trial participant PBMC samples were collected at day 0 and day 28 after the second dose for TCRbeta chain sequencing. This chain joins TRBV19 to TRBJ1-4; the D gene remains uncertain. Specimen: peripheral blood, collected on day 0 of AZD1222 vaccination. The receptor was derived from an adult in good health. The CDR3 sequence is CASSTLTNEKLFF. The base sequence is TGTGCCAGTAGTACTTTGACTAATGAAAAACTGTTTTTT.